Shown below are 17 T cell receptor beta chains from a single sample sequenced in a study of cytomegalovirus exposure and HLA in healthy donors. The PCR had 60 Vbeta and 13 Jbeta primers. Assay: immunoSEQ multiplex PCR; the TCRdb copy retains only in-frame clones and omits some. The sample table sets out around 140,000 clones. The sample consisted of PBMCs. Every receptor here comes from a woman between 45 and 60 years old in good health and CMV-seronegative.

As for this clone: Distinct nucleotide sequences in the sample also encode this CDR3. V is TRBV28 and J is TRBJ2-7, with D uncertain. Deletions cut 6 bases from V and 3 bases from J, with 6 bases between. This CDR3 spans 11 amino acids. Germline V gene data show CDR1 as MDHEN and CDR2 as SYDVKM. CDR3 coding DNA: TGTGCCAGCAGCTCACTCTACGAGCAGTACTTC. It is translated as CASSSLYEQYF. The entire variable domain, with the rest obtained from reference TRBV28 and TRBJ2-7, is as follows: DVKVTQSSRYLVKRTGEKVFLECVQDMDHENMFWYRQDPGLGLRLIYFSYDVKMKEKGDIPEGYSVSREKKERFSLILESASTNQTSMYLCASSSLYEQYFGPGTRLTVT.

The genes are TRBV5-1 and TRBJ1-1; D is perhaps TRBD1 (6 bases). V gave up 4 bases and J gave up 3 bases, with 19 bases separating them. The CDR3 runs to 16 residues. CDR1 is SGHRS, CDR2 YFSETQ, per germline. The chain's CDR3 is CASSARGGAEDTEAFF. CDR3 sequence (DNA): TGCGCCAGCAGCGCTAGGGGGGGGGCGGAGGACACTGAAGCTTTCTTT. The whole variable domain, filled in from reference TRBV5-1 and TRBJ1-1, reads KAGVTQTPRYLIKTRGQQVTLSCSPISGHRSVSWYQQTPGQGLQFLFEYFSETQRNKGNFPGRFSGRQFSNSRSEMNVSTLELGDSALYLCASSARGGAEDTEAFFGQGTRLTVV.

CDR3 loop: CASSESSGDENTEAFF. The CDR3 coding sequence is TGCGCCAGCAGTGAGTCGAGCGGGGATGAGAACACTGAAGCTTTCTTT. The chain links TRBV10-1 to TRBJ1-1; D gene ambiguous. V gave up 0 bases and J gave up 1 base, with 12 bases separating them. The germline V gene has CDR1 WNHNN and CDR2 SYGVQD (reference sequence). This CDR3 spans 16 amino acids.

The CDR3 region has the DNA TGTGCCAGCAGCCCGCCGGGGGCCGGGGAGCTGTTTTTT. It yields the protein CASSPPGAGELFF. The V and J genes are TRBV9 and TRBJ2-2; tentative D call: TRBD2 (6 bases). The germline gives CDR1 SGDLS, CDR2 YYNGEE. V dropped 4 bases and J dropped 6 bases, with 10 bases sitting between them. This CDR3 is built from 13 residues. Complete variable domain (other parts from reference TRBV9 and TRBJ2-2): DSGVTQTPKHLITATGQRVTLRCSPRSGDLSVYWYQQSLDQGLQFLIQYYNGEERAKGNILERFSAQQFPDLHSELNLSSLELGDSALYFCASSPPGAGELFFGEGSRLTVL.

The CDR3 sequence: CASSGAQNTGELFF. The CDR3 coding sequence is TGTGCCAGCAGCGGGGCGCAGAACACCGGGGAGCTGTTTTTT. The rearrangement joins TRBV9 to TRBJ2-2; D ambiguous. The CDR3 loop spans 14 amino acids. V shed 3 bases and J shed 1 base, with 7 bases lying between them. Looked up from germline, CDR1 is SGDLS and CDR2 is YYNGEE.

The rearrangement joins TRBV7-9 to TRBJ1-2, with 10 bases matching TRBD1. Germline V gene lookup returns CDR1 SEHNR and CDR2 FQNEAQ (reference sequence). The CDR3 runs 16 residues. V lost 8 bases, J lost 4 bases, and 13 bases stayed unmatched. CDR3 protein: CASGTPPRDRGYGYTF. The CDR3 DNA sequence: TGTGCCAGCGGCACACCCCCACGGGACAGGGGCTATGGCTACACCTTC. Full variable domain (outside the CDR3, taken from reference TRBV7-9 and TRBJ1-2): DTGVSQNPRHKITKRGQNVTFRCDPISEHNRLYWYRQTLGQGPEFLTYFQNEAQLEKSRLLSDRFSAERPKGSFSTLEIQRTEQGDSAMYLCASGTPPRDRGYGYTFGSGTRLTVV.

This chain links TRBV14 with TRBJ2-7, with TRBD1 matching over 8 bases. Germline V CDR1 and CDR2: SGHDN, FVKESK. The ends lost 4 bases at V and 4 bases at J; junction bases unmatched: 6. The CDR3 covers 14 residues. This CDR3 is CASSPGTGLYEQYF. The CDR3 region has the DNA TGTGCCAGCAGCCCCGGGACAGGACTTTACGAGCAGTACTTC.

The chain joins TRBV5-1 to TRBJ2-3; a possible D gene is TRBD2 (5 bases). This CDR3 contains 13 residues. The V gene lost 7 bases and the J gene lost 4 bases, with 13 bases spanning the gap. Germline lookup yields CDR1 SGHRS and CDR2 YFSETQ. CDR3 loop: CASRRSSADTQYF. The CDR3, as DNA: TGCGCCAGCCGGAGGAGTAGTGCAGATACGCAGTATTTT. Based on the CDR3 plus reference TRBV5-1 and TRBJ2-3, the full variable domain is KAGVTQTPRYLIKTRGQQVTLSCSPISGHRSVSWYQQTPGQGLQFLFEYFSETQRNKGNFPGRFSGRQFSNSRSEMNVSTLELGDSALYLCASRRSSADTQYFGPGTRLTVL.

The CDR3 protein is CASRRQGARQETQYF. The CDR3 coding sequence is TGTGCCAGCAGGCGACAGGGGGCCAGGCAAGAGACCCAGTACTTC. V usage is TRBV6-5 and J usage is TRBJ2-5; 10 bases are a match to TRBD1. The CDR3 runs to 15 residues. Germline lookup yields CDR1 MNHEY and CDR2 SVGAGI. J lost 2 bases, V lost 6 bases, and 6 bases had no gene match.

V usage is TRBV4-3 and J usage is TRBJ2-1; D might be TRBD2 (6 bases). Germline assignment: CDR1 LGHNA and CDR2 YSLEER. V was shortened by 0 bases and J by 8 bases, with 14 bases between the two germline ends. The CDR3 extends over 15 amino acids. This chain's CDR3 is CASSQDSAGVDEQFF. Written as DNA, the CDR3 is TGCGCCAGCAGCCAAGACTCAGCGGGCGTCGATGAGCAGTTCTTC.

The chain carries TRBV6-5 and TRBJ2-7; D is possibly TRBD1 (6 bases). The CDR3 runs 13 residues. Between the trimmed V and J ends, which lost 8 bases and 2 bases, there was a span of 13 bases. Germline lookup yields CDR1 MNHEY and CDR2 SVGAGI. This CDR3 is CASGRQATYEQYF. DNA for the CDR3: TGTGCCAGCGGAAGACAGGCTACCTACGAGCAGTACTTC.

V gene TRBV2 combines with J gene TRBJ1-2; 9 positions agree with TRBD1. V lost 4 bases and J lost 8; bases outside the gene matches: 5. Germline CDR1 and CDR2: SNHLY and FYNNEI. The CDR3 has 13 residues. The CDR3 DNA reads as TGTGCCAGCAGTGGGGACAGGGTCGCAGGCTACACCTTC. Translating gives CASSGDRVAGYTF.

The chain combines TRBV5-1 with TRBJ1-5; D remains unclear. V was clipped by 0 bases and J by 2 bases, with 6 bases between them. This CDR3 comprises 14 residues. CDR1 and CDR2 (germline): SGHRS, YFSETQ. CDR3 sequence: CASSLDAGNQPQHF. The CDR3 DNA follows: TGCGCCAGCAGCTTGGATGCAGGCAATCAGCCCCAGCATTTT. The whole variable domain, remainder taken from reference TRBV5-1 and TRBJ1-5, is KAGVTQTPRYLIKTRGQQVTLSCSPISGHRSVSWYQQTPGQGLQFLFEYFSETQRNKGNFPGRFSGRQFSNSRSEMNVSTLELGDSALYLCASSLDAGNQPQHFGDGTRLSIL.

The gene calls are TRBV7-2 and TRBJ2-3; 10 bases map to TRBD2. Germline V gene sequence: CDR1 SGHTA, CDR2 FQGNSA. Trimming removed 8 bases from V and 3 bases from J; junction bases left unmatched: 8. CDR3 length: 15 residues. This CDR3 is CASQQRGGETDTQYF. The CDR3 DNA follows: TGTGCCAGCCAACAGCGGGGGGGGGAAACAGATACGCAGTATTTT.

The chain couples TRBV6-5 to TRBJ1-5, with TRBD1 as a possible D gene (5 bases). There are 14 residues in the CDR3. Germline V CDR1 and CDR2: MNHEY, SVGAGI. V shed 6 bases and J shed 6 bases, with 15 bases lying between them. The CDR3 reads CASSPGGGAQPQHF. CDR3 DNA sequence: TGTGCCAGCAGCCCGGGGGGAGGGGCTCAGCCCCAGCATTTT.

The gene calls are TRBV11-2 and TRBJ2-5; TRBD2 might be the D (6 bases). The CDR3 has 15 amino acids. Germline assignment: CDR1 SGHAT and CDR2 FQNNGV. The V end was cut by 4 bases, the J end by 7 bases, with 19 bases between. The CDR3 region is CASSYRDPAGLTQYF. Written as DNA, the CDR3 is TGTGCCAGCAGCTACCGGGACCCCGCGGGATTGACCCAGTACTTC.

The chain combines TRBV5-1 with TRBJ2-5; TRBD2 aligns across 8 bases. The trim removed 4 bases at V and 1 base at J, leaving 6 bases unmatched. CDR3 size: 15 residues. Germline V gene data show CDR1 as SGHRS and CDR2 as YFSETQ. In DNA form, the CDR3 reads TGCGCCAGCAGCCAATCAGGGACTAGCCAAGAGACCCAGTACTTC. It encodes CASSQSGTSQETQYF.